One and the same sample provided the 10 T cell receptor beta chains below, sequenced in a study of blood T cells in healthy people across ages. The second PCR ran about 6 to 11 cycles with a sample-barcoded 5' primer and J-beta primers. A single record per CDR3 protein comes from TCRdb applying MiXCR to the 5' RACE reads. Seen here are 650,000 to 950,000 distinct CDR3 sequences, more than 40% observed once, and the top ten hold under 20%. Sequences were obtained from blood. Receptor source: a man in his fifties or sixties in good health.

This chain uses TRBV2 with TRBJ2-5; 13 bases match TRBD2. Trimming removed 1 base from V and 5 bases from J; junction bases left unmatched: 4. Per germline, CDR1 SNHLY and CDR2 FYNNEI. This CDR3 is built from 16 residues. Here the CDR3 reads CASSEGGLAGDETQYF. In DNA, the CDR3 is TGTGCCAGCAGTGAAGGTGGACTAGCGGGGGATGAGACCCAGTACTTC. Complete variable domain (other parts from reference TRBV2 and TRBJ2-5): EPEVTQTPSHQVTQMGQEVILRCVPISNHLYFYWYRQILGQKVEFLVSFYNNEISEKSEIFDDQFSVERPDGSNFTLKIRSTKLEDSAMYFCASSEGGLAGDETQYFGPGTRLLVL.

In its sample, this clonotype was seen a few times. The V gene is TRBV20-1, the J gene TRBJ1-5; D is ambiguous. The V end was cut by 1 base, the J end by 6 bases, with 19 bases between. Germline assignment: CDR1 DFQATT and CDR2 SNEGSKA (reference sequence). The CDR3 consists of 16 residues. For the CDR3, the DNA is TGCAGTGCTAGAGGAGGTTCGGTGGGCAGGCCTCAGCCCCAGCATTTT. Its protein is CSARGGSVGRPQPQHF.

The chain recombines TRBV4-3 with TRBJ2-2, with a weak D call TRBD1 (6 bases). The CDR3 totals 15 residues. Trimming stripped 4 bases from V and 3 bases from J, with 12 bases between. Germline V lookup: CDR1 LGHNA, CDR2 YSLEER. CDR3 sequence reads: CASSPGQIDTGELFF. The CDR3, as DNA: TGCGCCAGCAGCCCAGGACAGATCGACACCGGGGAGCTGTTTTTT.

The chain joins TRBV6-5 to TRBJ2-1, with 9 nucleotides matching TRBD2. Germline trimming cut 2 bases from V and 5 bases from J; bases unmatched to any gene: 1. Looked up from germline, CDR1 is MNHEY and CDR2 is SVGAGI. This CDR3 is built from 14 residues. CDR3 sequence reads: CASSYAGGDNEQFF. DNA for the CDR3: TGTGCCAGCAGTTACGCGGGAGGGGACAATGAGCAGTTCTTC.

This chain connects TRBV5-1 to TRBJ2-5; D remains unclear. The J call may be in error: the DNA end matches TRBJ2-7 better. The CDR3 length is 12 residues. The germline CDR1 and CDR2 sequences are SGHRS and YFSETQ. CDR3 coding DNA: TGCGCCAGCAGCTTGGAGTTCGTCGAGCAGTACTTC. Amino acids: CASSLEFVEQYF.

The V and J genes are TRBV5-1 and TRBJ2-7, with 9 nucleotides matching TRBD1. Trimming took 0 bases from V and 7 from J; bases not matched to a gene: 5. There are 14 residues in the CDR3. Looked up from germline, CDR1 is SGHRS and CDR2 is YFSETQ. This CDR3 is CASSLGQGDGEQYF. In DNA, the CDR3 is TGCGCCAGCAGCTTGGGACAGGGGGATGGAGAGCAGTACTTC.

The chain links TRBV7-3 to TRBJ2-1; a possible D gene is TRBD2 (7 bases). The germline V gene has CDR1 SGHTA and CDR2 FQGTGA. Trimming took 1 base from V and 7 from J, leaving 26 bases between them. The CDR3 runs to 19 residues. Written as DNA, the CDR3 is TGTGCCAGCAGCTTAAAGGGGGGGCTAAGCGGGGCCGCCCTAAATGAGCAGTTCTTC. Its protein is CASSLKGGLSGAALNEQFF.

The chain couples TRBV6-2 or TRBV6-3 to TRBJ2-1, with 9 bases fitting TRBD2. Germline V gives CDR1 MNHEY, CDR2 SVGEGT. V shed 0 bases and J 7 bases; nucleotides not matched to a gene: 7. The CDR3 is made up of 16 amino acids. The DNA of the CDR3 is TGTGCCAGCAGTTACTCGCGGCGGGGGGGCCTTAATGAGCAGTTCTTC. It yields the protein CASSYSRRGGLNEQFF.

The sample holds a few counts of this clonotype. V is TRBV6-6 and J is TRBJ1-2, with a possible D match to TRBD1 (6 bases). The CDR3 extends over 16 amino acids. Between the trimmed V and J ends, which lost 5 bases and 0 bases, there was a span of 16 bases. Germline V gene lookup returns CDR1 MNHNY and CDR2 SVGAGI (reference sequence). The CDR3 DNA reads TGTGCCAGCAGTACCAGGACAGCTCAAGCTAACTATGGCTACACCTTC. This sequence encodes CASSTRTAQANYGYTF.

The CDR3 coding sequence is TGCAGTGCTATCCAAAATCCCGCACTCTCGGCCCACCTCACAGATACGCAGTATTTT. Its protein is CSAIQNPALSAHLTDTQYF. This chain links TRBV20-1 with TRBJ2-3; no definite D call. The germline V and J ends were trimmed by 4 bases and 2 bases, with 28 bases remaining between them. CDR1 is DFQATT and CDR2 is SNEGSKA in the germline V gene (reference sequence). CDR3 size: 19 residues.